Presented here are 5 T cell receptor beta chains from one specimen sequenced in a study of blood T cell repertoires in COVID-19. Produced via immunoSEQ multiplex PCR; TCRdb's table is partial and in-frame only. In the table there are around 250,000 clones, around 87% of which are singletons. Material for sequencing was PBMCs or T cells enriched from blood (not recorded which). Receptor source: a woman aged 45-65 years who had recovered from COVID-19.

The chain links TRBV4-2 to TRBJ2-1; 9 bases are a match to TRBD2. The CDR3 loop spans 17 amino acids. The J segment lost 13 bases and the V segment lost 2 bases, leaving 18 bases of the junction unmatched. Per the germline V gene, CDR1 is LGHNA and CDR2 is YNFKEQ. CDR3 nucleotide sequence: TGTGCCAGCAGCCAAAACCCCGAATTAGCGGGAGTGGAGCAACAGTTCTTC. Its translation is CASSQNPELAGVEQQFF.

Many counts were recorded for this clone. This chain joins TRBV5-5 and TRBJ2-7; TRBD2 agrees at 12 bases. The CDR3 has 18 residues. Germline CDR1 reads SGHKS; CDR2 reads YYEKEE (reference sequence). V was clipped by 2 bases and J by 2 bases; unmatched bases: 11. The CDR3 protein is CASSFPGLAGRQTYEQYF. CDR3 DNA sequence: TGTGCCAGCAGCTTCCCCGGACTAGCGGGACGTCAAACCTACGAGCAGTACTTC.

The V call is TRBV7-8, the J call TRBJ1-2; 9 positions match TRBD1. This CDR3 is built from 15 residues. The junction had 13 bases not matched to a gene; V was cut back by 7 bases and J by 7 bases. Germline CDR1 reads SGHVS; CDR2 reads FQNEAQ. This chain's CDR3 is CASTPQGQGIGGYTF. CDR3 in DNA: TGTGCCAGCACCCCCCAGGGACAGGGAATAGGTGGCTACACCTTC.

V gene TRBV5-4 combines with J gene TRBJ2-7; D possibly corresponds to TRBD1 (5 bases). V was shortened by 0 bases and J by 3 bases, with 10 bases between the two germline ends. Germline-derived CDR1 and CDR2 are SGHNT and YYREEE (reference sequence). The CDR3 runs 14 residues. The CDR3 bases are TGTGCCAGCAGCTTGGACAGGAGCCTCTACGAGCAGTACTTC. Amino acid sequence: CASSLDRSLYEQYF.

The chain has TRBV6-5 and TRBJ1-2; TRBD1 might be the D (5 bases). The CDR3 sequence is 14 residues long. The germline V gene encodes CDR1 MNHEY and CDR2 SVGAGI. V lost 3 bases, J lost 2 bases, and 10 bases lay in between. CDR3 residues: CASSYFRGNYGYTF. The CDR3 DNA reads TGTGCCAGCAGTTATTTTCGGGGGAACTATGGCTACACCTTC.